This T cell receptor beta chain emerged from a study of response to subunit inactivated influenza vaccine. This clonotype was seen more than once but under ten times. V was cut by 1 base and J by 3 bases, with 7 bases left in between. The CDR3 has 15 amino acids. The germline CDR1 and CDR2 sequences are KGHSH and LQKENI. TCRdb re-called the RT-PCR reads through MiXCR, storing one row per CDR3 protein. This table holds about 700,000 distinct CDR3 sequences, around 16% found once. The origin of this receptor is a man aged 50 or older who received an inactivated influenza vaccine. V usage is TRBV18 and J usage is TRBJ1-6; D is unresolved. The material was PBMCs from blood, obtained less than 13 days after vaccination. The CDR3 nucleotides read TGTGCCAGCTCACCACGAAGAGTCTATAATTCACCCCTCCACTTT. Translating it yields CASSPRRVYNSPLHF.